These 4 T cell receptor beta chains share one sample of origin, sequenced in a study of blood T cell repertoires in COVID-19 (dated by TCRdb to the early 2020s). Receptor libraries were prepared by the immunoSEQ multiplex PCR assay. Sourced from immuneACCESS, this table was stored by TCRdb with only in-frame sequences that have V and J called. A share of the clones is absent; for the studies checked, an unresolved V gene accounts for under half, and the remainder has no known explanation. In this sample the table shows about 470,000 clones, around 87% of which occur a single time. The top ten clones comprise about 0.7% of the sample. Specimen: PBMCs or T cells enriched from blood (not recorded which). The receptors here all came from a young woman who had recovered from COVID-19.

The chain has TRBV7-2 and TRBJ2-5; TRBD1 matches 7 bases. Germline lookup yields CDR1 SGHTA and CDR2 FQGNSA. V gave up 2 bases and J gave up 5 bases; unmatched junction bases: 2. This CDR3 is built from 13 residues. Here the CDR3 reads CASSLRQGETQYF. CDR3 nucleotides: TGTGCCAGCAGCTTACGACAGGGCGAGACCCAGTACTTC.

This chain connects TRBV14 to TRBJ1-4; no definite D call. The CDR3 has 11 residues. Trimming removed 1 base at V and 14 bases at J, with 8 bases between. Germline CDR1 and CDR2: SGHDN and FVKESK. The CDR3 spells CASSQGHGLFF. CDR3 nucleotide sequence: TGTGCCAGCAGCCAAGGCCATGGCCTGTTTTTT.

V and J are TRBV4-1 and TRBJ1-3, with TRBD1 as a possible D gene (6 bases). The germline V gene has CDR1 MGHRA and CDR2 YSYEKL. V lost 3 bases and J lost 2, with 14 bases in between. This CDR3 spans 16 amino acids. The CDR3 sequence: CASSQRAGDPGNTIYF. CDR3 bases: TGCGCCAGCAGCCAGAGAGCAGGGGACCCTGGAAACACCATATATTTT.

This clone has just one count. The V call is TRBV3-1 (or the pseudogene TRBV3-2), the J call TRBJ2-3; 13 bases are shared with TRBD2. CDR3 size: 16 residues. The germline V gene has CDR1 LGHDT and CDR2 YNNKEL (reference sequence). V dropped 7 bases and J dropped 1; count of bases not matched to a gene: 5. Here the CDR3 DNA reads TGTGCCAGCAAGGGAGGACTAGCGGGGGGCACAGATACGCAGTATTTT. Translating gives CASKGGLAGGTDTQYF.